What follows describes a single T cell receptor beta chain. The data originate from a study of blood T cell repertoires in COVID-19. Across the study: Collection of acute and convalescent COVID-19 samples took place in the United States, Italy and Spain. PBMCs, B-cell-depleted T cells, or T cells provided the cDNA or gDNA that made up the material.

Original methodology: Nucleated cell counts were estimated from reference gene primer amplification. Clones were read by immunoSEQ multiplex PCR, and TCRdb kept only the in-frame ones, dropping some. V, J and clone size reflect that table, while D and trimming were determined from the DNA. The sample records about 50,000 clones, about 83% being singletons. The TCR was taken from a human donor in a cohort sampled during active COVID-19. Sequencing used peripheral blood.

The CDR3 protein is CASSPVTGTSGRREQYF. The CDR3 nucleotides read TGTGCCAGCTCACCGGTTACCGGGACTAGCGGGAGACGTGAGCAGTACTTC. The chain links TRBV18 to TRBJ2-7; TRBD2 aligns across 14 bases. The ends lost 3 bases at V and 7 bases at J; junction bases unmatched: 11. Germline-derived CDR1 and CDR2 are KGHSH and LQKENI. The CDR3 is made up of 17 amino acids.